This T cell receptor beta chain derives from a study of blood T cell repertoires in COVID-19. The wider study: Sample material is recorded as cDNA or gDNA derived from T cells, B-cell-depleted T cells, or PBMCs.

The cohort comprised adults aged about 18 to 100 years residing in about 25 US areas. From germline, CDR1 is KGHSH and CDR2 LQKENI. V was clipped by 4 bases and J by 1 base, with 16 bases between them. The CDR3 contains 16 residues. Original processing methods: Amplification with reference gene primers provided the estimates of nucleated cell counts. Here immunoSEQ multiplex PCR was the method, and the copy in TCRdb shows in-frame clones only, minus some. That table is the source of V, J and clone size, and D and trimming were worked out from the DNA. This table has 360,000 or so clones, 80% to 85% appearing once.

The sample was PBMCs or T cells enriched from blood (not recorded which). The TCR comes from a woman aged 45-59 years who had recovered from COVID-19. This chain connects TRBV18 to TRBJ1-2; a weak D match, TRBD1 (6 bases). The CDR3 sequence is CASSRQGGQINYGYTF. CDR3 DNA sequence: TGTGCCAGCTCACGACAAGGGGGTCAGATTAACTATGGCTACACCTTC. Using reference TRBV18 and TRBJ1-2 for the parts outside the CDR3, the full variable domain is NAGVMQNPRHLVRRRGQEARLRCSPMKGHSHVYWYRQLPEEGLKFMVYLQKENIIDESGMPKERFSAEFPKEGPSILRIQQVVRGDSAAYFCASSRQGGQINYGYTFGSGTRLTVV.